Listed below are T cell receptor beta chains from one sample, sequenced in a study of regulatory T cells in long-lasting Graves disease. Via MiXCR, TCRdb re-called the multiplex PCR reads, giving one row per CDR3 protein. There are 350,000 to 500,000 distinct CDR3 sequences in the sample; 16% occur only once, and over 8.5% lies in the top ten. These data were likewise used in another study, on T cells in Graves' hyperthyroidism and ophthalmopathy.

The specimen was peripheral blood mononuclear cells (PBMCs), collected at new diagnosis, from a patient treated with antithyroid drugs. The receptors were sampled from a woman under 40 with Graves disease. The CDR3 runs from the conserved cysteine through the conserved F or W. The D gene is left open where the match is weak. The listing skips clone size in some rows; elsewhere it reads once, few, many or a size class.

TRBV28	TRBD1	TRBJ2-7	NA	CASSTSGGTGTYEQYF	TGTGCCAGCAGTACATCCGGTGGGACAGGCACCTACGAGCAGTACTTC
TRBV4-2	NA	TRBJ2-2	NA	CASSQPPAGELFF	TGTGCCAGCAGCCAACCTCCAGCCGGGGAGCTGTTTTTT
TRBV7-8	TRBD2	TRBJ2-2	many	CASRRTSGWTGELFF	TGTGCCAGCAGGCGGACTAGCGGGTGGACCGGGGAGCTGTTTTTT
TRBV7-9	TRBD2	TRBJ2-7	many	CASRSGTSSYEQYF	TGTGCCAGCAGGTCCGGGACTAGCTCCTACGAGCAGTACTTC
TRBV6-5	NA	TRBJ1-1	many	CASSYSIGGTEAFF	TGTGCCAGCAGTTACTCGATTGGGGGCACTGAAGCTTTCTTT
TRBV20-1	NA	TRBJ1-6	many	CSASGDTSPLHF	TGCAGTGCTTCAGGGGATACGTCACCCCTCCACTTT
TRBV20-1	TRBD1	TRBJ1-1	many	CSAREEDRGKAFF	TGCAGTGCTAGAGAAGAGGACAGGGGGAAGGCTTTCTTT
TRBV2	TRBD1	TRBJ2-3	many	CASSVGQGATDTQYF	TGTGCCAGCAGCGTCGGACAGGGGGCAACAGATACGCAGTATTTT
TRBV20-1	NA	TRBJ2-1	NA	CSAMVGWVANEQFF	TGCAGTGCTATGGTCGGGTGGGTCGCCAATGAGCAGTTCTTC
TRBV28	TRBD1	TRBJ2-1	many	CASRSDRGIYNEQFF	TGTGCCAGCAGATCGGACAGGGGGATCTACAATGAGCAGTTCTTC
TRBV12-3/TRBV12-4	TRBD1	TRBJ1-6	NA	CASSLGTGSSYNSPLHF	TGTGCCAGCAGTTTAGGGACAGGGAGCTCCTATAATTCACCCCTCCACTTT
TRBV29-1	TRBD1	TRBJ1-5	many	CSVGQGVNQPQHF	TGCAGCGTTGGACAGGGGGTTAATCAGCCCCAGCATTTT
TRBV28	TRBD2	TRBJ2-1	NA	CASHAGTSGSRLNEQFF	TGTGCCAGCCACGCCGGGACTAGCGGGAGCAGACTCAATGAGCAGTTCTTC
TRBV12-3/TRBV12-4	NA	TRBJ1-4	many	CASSPRISKLEKLFF	TGTGCCAGCAGCCCAAGGATCTCGAAGCTTGAAAAACTGTTTTTT
TRBV6-2/TRBV6-3	NA	TRBJ2-1	NA	CASSYEGSYNEQFF	TGTGCCAGCAGTTACGAGGGCTCCTACAATGAGCAGTTCTTC
TRBV6-2/TRBV6-3	TRBD1	TRBJ1-5	many	CATGGQGPQHF	TGTGCCACAGGGGGCCAGGGGCCCCAGCATTTT
TRBV12-3/TRBV12-4	NA	TRBJ1-3	NA	CASSLVGVSGNTIYF	TGTGCCAGCAGTTTAGTGGGCGTCTCTGGAAACACCATATATTTT
TRBV6-1	NA	TRBJ1-1	NA	CASAEAFF	TGTGCCAGTGCTGAAGCTTTCTTT
TRBV7-9	NA	TRBJ2-1	many	CASTSSAGGIYNEQFF	TGTGCCAGCACCTCTAGCGCTGGGGGGATTTACAATGAGCAGTTCTTC
TRBV28	NA	TRBJ1-4	many	CASSPELATNEKLFF	TGTGCCAGCAGCCCCGAGCTTGCAACTAATGAAAAACTGTTTTTT
TRBV4-3	TRBD1	TRBJ2-3	few	CASSQDRDRNTDTQYF	TGCGCCAGCAGCCAAGATAGGGACAGGAACACAGATACGCAGTATTTT
TRBV6-5	NA	TRBJ1-1	many	CASSYGVTEAFF	TGTGCCAGCAGTTACGGAGTCACTGAAGCTTTCTTT
TRBV28	NA	TRBJ1-6	NA	CASKEGYNSPLHF	TGTGCCAGCAAGGAGGGCTATAATTCACCCCTCCACTTT
TRBV19	NA	TRBJ2-7	NA	CASSMAGTSTYEQYF	TGTGCCAGTAGTATGGCAGGGACCTCAACCTACGAGCAGTACTTC
TRBV7-3	NA	TRBJ1-1	many	CASAKGPNTEAFF	TGTGCCAGCGCAAAGGGGCCGAACACTGAAGCTTTCTTT
TRBV7-2	TRBD2	TRBJ2-3	many	CASSPRLAGGPDTQYF	TGTGCCAGCAGCCCCCGACTAGCGGGAGGGCCGGATACGCAGTATTTT
TRBV20-1	TRBD2	TRBJ2-5	many	CSASGASGRTHQETQYF	TGCAGTGCTAGTGGGGCTAGCGGGAGGACTCATCAAGAGACCCAGTACTTC
TRBV27	TRBD1	TRBJ2-7	once	CASSPRQGAQTYEQYF	TGTGCCAGCAGTCCCAGACAGGGGGCGCAGACCTACGAGCAGTACTTC
TRBV20-1	TRBD1	TRBJ2-1	NA	CSALPGTGDSNEQFF	TGCAGTGCACTCCCCGGGACAGGGGATTCCAATGAGCAGTTCTTC
TRBV4-3	NA	TRBJ2-1	NA	CASSQEEVINNEQFF	TGCGCCAGCAGCCAAGAGGAGGTGATCAACAATGAGCAGTTCTTC
TRBV5-1	NA	TRBJ2-1	once	CASSLGVQLCNEQFF	TGCGCCAGCAGCTTGGGGGTACAGCTTTGCAATGAGCAGTTCTTC
TRBV13	NA	TRBJ2-3	many	CASSLMTSRPVGTQYF	TGTGCCAGCAGCCTGATGACTAGTAGACCCGTTGGGACGCAGTATTTT
TRBV6-1	NA	TRBJ1-1	many	CASSERGVSPIMNTEAFF	TGTGCCAGCAGTGAAAGAGGGGTCTCCCCCATCATGAACACTGAAGCTTTCTTT
TRBV28	NA	TRBJ1-1	many	CASSYLPGQRNTEAFF	TGTGCCAGCAGTTACCTACCGGGACAACGGAACACTGAAGCTTTCTTT
TRBV2	TRBD1	TRBJ1-5	NA	CATSEVPGTVSNQPQHF	TGTGCCACCAGCGAAGTACCCGGGACAGTTAGCAATCAGCCCCAGCATTTT
TRBV15	NA	TRBJ2-7	many	CATSRDPGPRWEQYF	TGTGCCACCAGCAGAGATCCCGGTCCCCGGTGGGAGCAGTACTTC
TRBV7-9	NA	TRBJ1-1	NA	CASSLAQGGGYTEAFF	TGTGCCAGCAGCTTAGCTCAGGGAGGGGGTTACACTGAAGCTTTCTTT